The rows below give T cell receptor beta chains drawn from one sample of a study of cytomegalovirus exposure and HLA in healthy donors. The table came from immunoSEQ multiplex PCR; TCRdb's copy has only in-frame clones and leaves some out. Of 75,000 to 100,000 clones listed, around 60% are singletons. Source material: PBMCs. Every receptor here comes from a man between 60 and 70 years old in good health and CMV-seronegative. The CDR3 runs from the conserved cysteine through the conserved F or W. D genes are given only for firm matches. Clone size, where shown, is once, few, many, or a class for clones that have expanded.

CDR3aa: CASSLGAGAYTEAFF; CDR3nt: TGTGCCAGCAGCTTAGGTGCAGGGGCCTACACTGAAGCTTTCTTT; j_gene: TRBJ1-1; abundance: -; v_gene: TRBV11-2; d_gene: -
CDR3aa: CASSSGLGTGNLYGYTF; CDR3nt: TGTGCCAGCAGCAGCGGGCTGGGGACAGGGAATCTCTATGGCTACACCTTC; j_gene: TRBJ1-2; abundance: once; v_gene: TRBV28; d_gene: TRBD1
CDR3aa: CASSSGQKKCYTF; CDR3nt: TGTGCCAGCAGCTCCGGACAGAAGAAGTGCTACACCTTC; j_gene: TRBJ1-2; abundance: -; v_gene: TRBV7-9; d_gene: -
CDR3aa: CASSLVIDLKGYTF; CDR3nt: TGTGCCAGCAGTTTAGTAATAGATCTTAAGGGCTACACCTTC; j_gene: TRBJ1-2; abundance: -; v_gene: TRBV28; d_gene: -
CDR3aa: CASRPGLAGAGEQFF; CDR3nt: TGTGCCAGCAGGCCGGGACTAGCGGGAGCGGGTGAGCAGTTCTTC; j_gene: TRBJ2-1; abundance: -; v_gene: TRBV5-4; d_gene: TRBD2
CDR3aa: CASSLTGVNTEAFF; CDR3nt: TGTGCCAGCTCACTTACAGGGGTTAACACTGAAGCTTTCTTT; j_gene: TRBJ1-1; abundance: few; v_gene: TRBV18; d_gene: TRBD1
CDR3aa: CASSHDRPYSNQPQHF; CDR3nt: TGTGCCAGCAGCCACGACAGGCCCTATAGCAATCAGCCCCAGCATTTT; j_gene: TRBJ1-5; abundance: -; v_gene: TRBV2; d_gene: -
CDR3aa: CASSLQRGVQETQYF; CDR3nt: TGTGCCAGCAGTTTACAACGGGGGGTCCAAGAGACCCAGTACTTC; j_gene: TRBJ2-5; abundance: few; v_gene: TRBV28; d_gene: TRBD2
CDR3aa: CASSSRVLSTEAFF; CDR3nt: TGTGCCAGCAGCTCCAGGGTATTGAGCACTGAAGCTTTCTTT; j_gene: TRBJ1-1; abundance: -; v_gene: TRBV5-5; d_gene: -
CDR3aa: CASSPGQGKVYEQYF; CDR3nt: TGTGCCAGCAGCCCTGGACAGGGGAAGGTCTACGAGCAGTACTTC; j_gene: TRBJ2-7; abundance: few; v_gene: TRBV11-2; d_gene: TRBD1
CDR3aa: CASRGSREGEQFF; CDR3nt: TGTGCCAGCAGGGGCTCGCGGGAGGGCGAGCAGTTCTTC; j_gene: TRBJ2-1; abundance: once; v_gene: TRBV6-1; d_gene: TRBD2
CDR3aa: CSVGGWGGYEQYF; CDR3nt: TGCAGCGTTGGTGGGTGGGGGGGCTACGAGCAGTACTTC; j_gene: TRBJ2-7; abundance: -; v_gene: TRBV29-1; d_gene: TRBD2
CDR3aa: CASSYREGYEKLFF; CDR3nt: TGTGCCAGCAGCTACAGGGAGGGGTATGAAAAACTGTTTTTT; j_gene: TRBJ1-4; abundance: -; v_gene: TRBV5-6; d_gene: -
CDR3aa: CASSQFGTEGYYEQYF; CDR3nt: TGCGCCAGCAGCCAGTTCGGTACGGAGGGTTACTACGAGCAGTACTTC; j_gene: TRBJ2-7; abundance: -; v_gene: TRBV4-3; d_gene: -
CDR3aa: CASSWGATNTEAFF; CDR3nt: TGCGCCAGCAGCTGGGGCGCGACTAACACTGAAGCTTTCTTT; j_gene: TRBJ1-1; abundance: -; v_gene: TRBV5-1; d_gene: -
CDR3aa: CASSVNTGSPLHF; CDR3nt: TGTGCCAGCAGCGTAAACACGGGGTCACCCCTCCACTTT; j_gene: TRBJ1-6; abundance: -; v_gene: TRBV9; d_gene: -
CDR3aa: CSVDTGLSNQPQHF; CDR3nt: TGCAGCGTAGATACAGGGCTGAGCAATCAGCCCCAGCATTTT; j_gene: TRBJ1-5; abundance: -; v_gene: TRBV29-1; d_gene: -
CDR3aa: CASIPSPSSYEQYF; CDR3nt: TGTGCCAGCATCCCTAGCCCGAGCTCCTACGAGCAGTACTTC; j_gene: TRBJ2-7; abundance: few; v_gene: TRBV6-5; d_gene: -
CDR3aa: CASSVDASTVYGYTF; CDR3nt: TGTGCCAGCAGCGTAGATGCTTCAACAGTCTATGGCTACACCTTC; j_gene: TRBJ1-2; abundance: -; v_gene: TRBV9; d_gene: -
CDR3aa: CASSLPTLDEQFF; CDR3nt: TGTGCCAGCAGCTTACCGACTCTAGATGAGCAGTTCTTC; j_gene: TRBJ2-1; abundance: once; v_gene: TRBV11-2; d_gene: -
CDR3aa: CASKIQGNTEAFF; CDR3nt: TGTGCCAGTAAGATCCAGGGGAACACTGAAGCTTTCTTT; j_gene: TRBJ1-1; abundance: -; v_gene: TRBV19; d_gene: -
CDR3aa: CASSQGGGDQPQHF; CDR3nt: TGCGCCAGCAGCCAGGGGGGTGGGGATCAGCCCCAGCATTTT; j_gene: TRBJ1-5; abundance: -; v_gene: TRBV4-1; d_gene: -
CDR3aa: CASSLGAQTQYF; CDR3nt: TGCGCCAGCAGCCTGGGGGCGCAGACCCAGTACTTC; j_gene: TRBJ2-5; abundance: few; v_gene: TRBV5-1; d_gene: -
CDR3aa: CAISESERGGDNEQFF; CDR3nt: TGTGCCATCAGTGAGTCGGAGCGGGGGGGGGACAATGAGCAGTTCTTC; j_gene: TRBJ2-1; abundance: few; v_gene: TRBV10-3; d_gene: TRBD2
CDR3aa: CVSSATVNNYGHTF; CDR3nt: TGTGTCAGCAGTGCGACGGTGAATAACTATGGCCACACCTTC; j_gene: TRBJ1-2; abundance: once; v_gene: TRBV2; d_gene: -
CDR3aa: CASSERDPSGDTGELFF; CDR3nt: TGTGCCAGCAGTGAACGGGATCCTAGCGGAGACACCGGGGAGCTGTTTTTT; j_gene: TRBJ2-2; abundance: medium-sized; v_gene: TRBV6-1; d_gene: TRBD2